The next 9 T cell receptor beta chains were all read from a single sample in a study of T cells in Graves' hyperthyroidism and ophthalmopathy. The investigators amplified TCR beta CDR3 regions from RNA transcripts. The HTBI primer set served for first-round RT-PCR of the TCR CDR3. TCRdb re-called the multiplex PCR reads with MiXCR, one entry per CDR3 protein. The sample gives hundreds of thousands of distinct CDR3 sequences, approximately 42% of which show up once; 7% to 7.5% is in the top ten. Sequenced: peripheral blood or thyroid tissue (not recorded which). These receptors were obtained from an adult man with Graves' disease, either hyperthyroidism or ophthalmopathy (not recorded which).

This rearrangement joins TRBV6-1 to TRBJ1-1; 8 bases agree with TRBD1. Looked up from germline, CDR1 is MNHNS and CDR2 is SASEGT. The CDR3 runs to 17 residues. Trimming removed 7 bases from V and 0 bases from J; junction bases left unmatched: 13. DNA for the CDR3: TGTGCCAGCACCCTCCGGACAGGGCGTATTATGAACACTGAAGCTTTCTTT. This codes for CASTLRTGRIMNTEAFF.

Points on this clonotype: The junction and the germline gene differ at one end; a read error may be behind it. V and J are TRBV4-1 and TRBJ2-7; 12 bases align to TRBD1. The CDR3 is 16 amino acids. The V gene's germline CDR1 is MGHRA and CDR2 YSYEKL. CDR3 nucleotide sequence: TGTGCCAGCAGCCAAGCCGGGACAGGGGGCCGATACGAGCAGTACTTC. It specifies CASSQAGTGGRYEQYF.

Details on this clonotype: A single base separates this from a much larger clone, so it may be a read error. CDR3 sequence: CASSQGSVGHEQYF. In DNA form, the CDR3 reads TGTGCCAGCAGCCAAGGTTCGGTCGGCCACGAGCAGTACTTC. The chain employs TRBV14 and TRBJ2-7; no definite D call. Trimming stripped 1 base from V and 5 bases from J, with 12 bases between. Germline-derived CDR1 and CDR2 are SGHDN and FVKESK. The CDR3 has 14 residues.

The gene calls are TRBV10-3 and TRBJ1-5; D not resolved. Trimming cost V 7 bases and J 1 base, with 5 bases left between them. The CDR3 consists of 12 residues. Germline loops: CDR1 ENHRY, CDR2 SYGVKD. The CDR3 DNA reads as TGTGCCATCACCCCGAGCAATCAGCCCCAGCATTTT. Translated: CAITPSNQPQHF.

This chain connects TRBV6-6 to TRBJ1-5, with 7 bases identical to TRBD1. The V gene end was trimmed by 4 bases and the J gene end by 6 bases; junction bases not matched to a gene: 9. This CDR3 region has 15 residues. CDR1 MNHNY and CDR2 SVGAGI come from the germline V gene (reference sequence). CDR3 DNA: TGTGCCAGCAGTTCCCCGGACAGGCGGAGTCAGCCCCAGCATTTT. It yields the protein CASSSPDRRSQPQHF.

A few counts support this clonotype. The chain links TRBV5-6 to TRBJ2-7, with 7 bases lining up with TRBD2. The CDR3 contains 15 residues. The J segment lost 4 bases and the V segment lost 5 bases, leaving 12 bases of the junction unmatched. Germline values: CDR1 SGHDT, CDR2 YYEEEE. The CDR3 coding sequence is TGTGCCAGCAGGGACCTAGCGGTCGACCGGTACGAGCAGTACTTC. Amino acids: CASRDLAVDRYEQYF.

This clonotype came up many times. This chain connects TRBV10-3 to TRBJ1-1; D not certain. Between the trimmed V and J ends, which lost 2 bases and 1 base, there was a span of 20 bases. The CDR3 totals 18 residues. Germline values: CDR1 ENHRY, CDR2 SYGVKD. The CDR3 coding sequence is TGTGCCATCAGTGAGAGTGGAGTACGCGGCAGCTCGAACACTGAAGCTTTCTTT. It specifies CAISESGVRGSSNTEAFF.

This clonotype has just a few counts. J is TRBJ1-6 and V is TRBV6-5, with 7 positions matching TRBD1. V was pared by 4 bases and J by 7 bases, with 4 bases of the junction left unmatched. The CDR3 is 14 amino acids. Germline CDR1 and CDR2: MNHEY and SVGAGI. The CDR3 loop is CASSSSQGNSPLHF. CDR3 coding DNA: TGTGCCAGCAGTTCGTCACAGGGGAATTCACCCCTCCACTTT.

This clonotype occurred many times. V usage is TRBV19 and J usage is TRBJ2-5, with 13 bases that match TRBD2. CDR3 length: 15 amino acids. Trimming removed 8 bases from V and 1 base from J; junction bases left unmatched: 4. Germline V gives CDR1 LNHDA, CDR2 SQIVND (reference sequence). CDR3 nucleotide sequence: TGTGCCAGTGGACTAGCGGGAGTGTCCCAAGAGACCCAGTACTTC. This sequence encodes CASGLAGVSQETQYF.